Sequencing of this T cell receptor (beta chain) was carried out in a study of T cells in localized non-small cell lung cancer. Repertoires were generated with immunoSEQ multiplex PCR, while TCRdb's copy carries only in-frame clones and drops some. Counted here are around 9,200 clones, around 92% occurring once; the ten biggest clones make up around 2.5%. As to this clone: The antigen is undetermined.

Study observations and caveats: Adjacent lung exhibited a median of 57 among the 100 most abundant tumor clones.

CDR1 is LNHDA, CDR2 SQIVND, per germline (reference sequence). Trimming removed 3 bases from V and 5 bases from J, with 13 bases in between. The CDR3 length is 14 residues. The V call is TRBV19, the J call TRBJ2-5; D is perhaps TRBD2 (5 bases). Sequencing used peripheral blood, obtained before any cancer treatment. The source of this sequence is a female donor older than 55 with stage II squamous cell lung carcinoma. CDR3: CASSIPGMGETQYF. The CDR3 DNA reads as TGTGCCAGTAGTATCCCCGGGATGGGGGAGACCCAGTACTTC. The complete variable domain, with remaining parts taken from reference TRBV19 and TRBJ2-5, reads DGGITQSPKYLFRKEGQNVTLSCEQNLNHDAMYWYRQDPGQGLRLIYYSQIVNDFQKGDIAEGYSVSREKKESFPLTVTSAQKNPTAFYLCASSIPGMGETQYFGPGTRLLVL.